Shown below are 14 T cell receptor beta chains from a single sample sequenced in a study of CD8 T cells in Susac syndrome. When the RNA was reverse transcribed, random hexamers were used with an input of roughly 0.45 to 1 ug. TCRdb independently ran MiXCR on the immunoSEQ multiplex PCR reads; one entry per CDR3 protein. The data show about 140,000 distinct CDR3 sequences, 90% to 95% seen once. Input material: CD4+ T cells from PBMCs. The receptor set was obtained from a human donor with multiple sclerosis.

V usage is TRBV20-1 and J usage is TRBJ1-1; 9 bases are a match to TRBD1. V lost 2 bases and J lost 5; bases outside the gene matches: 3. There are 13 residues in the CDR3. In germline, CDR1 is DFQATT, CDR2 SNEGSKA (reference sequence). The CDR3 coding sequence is TGCAGTGCTAGAAGGGACAGGGAGACTGAAGCTTTCTTT. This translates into CSARRDRETEAFF.

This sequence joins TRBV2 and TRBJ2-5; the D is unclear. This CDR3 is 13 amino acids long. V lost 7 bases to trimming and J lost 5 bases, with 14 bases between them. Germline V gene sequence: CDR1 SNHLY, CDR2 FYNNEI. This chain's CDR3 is CASIGPPGETQYF. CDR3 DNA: TGTGCCAGCATTGGCCCCCCGGGCGAGACCCAGTACTTC.

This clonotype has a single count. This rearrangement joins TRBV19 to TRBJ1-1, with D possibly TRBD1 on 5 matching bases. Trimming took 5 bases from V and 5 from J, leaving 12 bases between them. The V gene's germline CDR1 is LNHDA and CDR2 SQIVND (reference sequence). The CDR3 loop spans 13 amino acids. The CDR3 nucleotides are TGTGCCAGTAGTCTCTTGGGGGAGACTGAAGCTTTCTTT. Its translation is CASSLLGETEAFF.

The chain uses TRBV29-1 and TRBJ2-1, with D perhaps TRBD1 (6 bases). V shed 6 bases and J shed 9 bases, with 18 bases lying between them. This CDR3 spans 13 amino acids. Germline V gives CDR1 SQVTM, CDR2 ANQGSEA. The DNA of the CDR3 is TGCAGCGTGACGAAAGGGACACTGGGTGAGCAGTTCTTC. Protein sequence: CSVTKGTLGEQFF.

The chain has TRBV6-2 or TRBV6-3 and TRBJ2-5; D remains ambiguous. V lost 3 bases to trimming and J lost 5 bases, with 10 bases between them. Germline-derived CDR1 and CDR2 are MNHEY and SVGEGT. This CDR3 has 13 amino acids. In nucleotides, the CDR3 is TGTGCCAGCAGTTATATGACTCAGGAGACCCAGTACTTC. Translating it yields CASSYMTQETQYF.

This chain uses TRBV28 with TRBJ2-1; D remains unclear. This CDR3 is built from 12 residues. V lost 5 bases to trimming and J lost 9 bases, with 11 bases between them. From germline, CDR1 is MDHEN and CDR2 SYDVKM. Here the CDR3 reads CASSGTISEQFF. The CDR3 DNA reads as TGTGCCAGCAGTGGAACCATTAGTGAGCAGTTCTTC.

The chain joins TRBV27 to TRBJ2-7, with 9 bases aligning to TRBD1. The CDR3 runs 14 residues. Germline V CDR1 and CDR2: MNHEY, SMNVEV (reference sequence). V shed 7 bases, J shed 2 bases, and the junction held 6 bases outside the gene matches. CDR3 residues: CASTSGQGTYEQYF. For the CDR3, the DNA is TGTGCCAGCACCTCGGGACAGGGCACCTACGAGCAGTACTTC.

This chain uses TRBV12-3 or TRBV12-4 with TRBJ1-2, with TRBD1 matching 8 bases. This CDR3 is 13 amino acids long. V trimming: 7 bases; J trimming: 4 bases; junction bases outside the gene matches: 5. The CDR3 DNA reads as TGTGCCAGCAATAGACAGGGGAGCTATGGCTACACCTTC. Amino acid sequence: CASNRQGSYGYTF.

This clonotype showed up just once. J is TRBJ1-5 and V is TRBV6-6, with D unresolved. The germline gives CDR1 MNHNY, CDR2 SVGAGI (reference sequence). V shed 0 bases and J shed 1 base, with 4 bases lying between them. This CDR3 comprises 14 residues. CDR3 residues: CASSYSGSNQPQHF. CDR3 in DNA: TGTGCCAGCAGTTACTCGGGCAGCAATCAGCCCCAGCATTTT.

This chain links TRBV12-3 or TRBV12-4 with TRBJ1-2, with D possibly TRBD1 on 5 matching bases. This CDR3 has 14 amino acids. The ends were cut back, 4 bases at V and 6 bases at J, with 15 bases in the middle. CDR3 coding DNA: TGTGCCAGCAGTTCGACCGGGACGGATAATGGCTACACCTTC. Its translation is CASSSTGTDNGYTF.

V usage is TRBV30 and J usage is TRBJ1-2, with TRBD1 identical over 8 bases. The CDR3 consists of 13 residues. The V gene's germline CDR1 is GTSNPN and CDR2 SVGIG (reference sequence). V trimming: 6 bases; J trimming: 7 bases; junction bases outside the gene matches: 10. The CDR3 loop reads CACISPTGAGYTF. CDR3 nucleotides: TGTGCCTGCATAAGCCCGACAGGGGCTGGCTACACCTTC. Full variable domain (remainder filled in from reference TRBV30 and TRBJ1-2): SQTIHQWPATLVQPVGSPLSLECTVEGTSNPNLYWYRQAAGRGLQLLFYSVGIGQISSEVPQNLSASRPQDRQFILSSKKLLLSDSGFYLCACISPTGAGYTFGSGTRLTVV.

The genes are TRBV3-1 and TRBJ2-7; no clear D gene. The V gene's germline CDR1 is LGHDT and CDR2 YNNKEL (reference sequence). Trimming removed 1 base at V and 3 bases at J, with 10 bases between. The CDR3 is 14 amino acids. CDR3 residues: CASSQVEQNYEQYF. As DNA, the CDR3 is TGTGCCAGCAGCCAAGTAGAGCAGAACTACGAGCAGTACTTC.

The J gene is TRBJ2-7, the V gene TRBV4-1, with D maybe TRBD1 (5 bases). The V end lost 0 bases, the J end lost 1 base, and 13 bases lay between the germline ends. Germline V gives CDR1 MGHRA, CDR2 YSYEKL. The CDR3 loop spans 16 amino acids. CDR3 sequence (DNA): TGCGCCAGCAGCCAAGAGTCAGGGTTTTTATCCTACGAGCAGTACTTC. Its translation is CASSQESGFLSYEQYF.

The CDR3 spells CASSPRRDAGSKSFF. The CDR3 DNA is TGTGCCAGCAGTCCCAGGAGGGATGCAGGGAGTAAGTCTTTCTTT. The V and J genes are TRBV25-1 and TRBJ1-1, with D perhaps matching TRBD1 (5 bases). Germline assignment: CDR1 MGHDK and CDR2 SYGVNS. The CDR3 has 15 amino acids. Trimming pared 5 bases from V and 12 bases from J, leaving 25 bases between.